This TCR beta chain was captured in a study of blood T cells in healthy people across ages. General study points: Unsorted PBMC material precluded a definitive naive versus antigen-experienced comparison. Comparison with aged donors showed that long-lived donors had more naive CD4+ cells and higher diversity. Strong correlation linked observed beta diversity and percent naive T cells. Expanded clonotype changes were possibly confounded by unknown donor CMV status.

The germline CDR1 and CDR2 sequences are WSHSY and SAAADI. The CDR3 covers 16 residues. The trim removed 6 bases at V and 4 bases at J, leaving 7 bases unmatched. Details on this clonotype: Its target is unknown.

Next came a second PCR, run for about 7 to 12 cycles, which used a sample-barcoded 5' primer along with a J-beta primer mix. TCRdb called the 5' RACE reads again in MiXCR, with one record for every CDR3 protein. The sample holds about 290,000 distinct CDR3 sequences, around 30% seen once. The sample comprised blood. This receptor was identified in a woman in her 70s in good health. The V gene is TRBV10-2, the J gene TRBJ2-2, with 11 bases lining up with TRBD2. CDR3 sequence (DNA): TGCGCCAGCAGACTAGCGGGGGATTTCGGCACCGGGGAGCTGTTTTTT. Amino acid sequence: CASRLAGDFGTGELFF.